This is a list of T cell receptor beta chains from one sample in a study of identical twins. TCRdb passed the 5' RACE reads through MiXCR, listing each CDR3 protein once. The table includes 500,000 to 600,000 distinct CDR3 sequences, around 20% detected once. This sample also belongs to another study, concerning T cells expressing NK-cell markers.

Sequenced: CD4+ T cells sorted from blood. These receptor sequences come from a woman between 18 and 29 years old in good health. Both conserved end residues are part of each CDR3. Each record gives: V gene, J gene, D gene, clone size, CDR3 DNA, CDR3 protein. D genes are given only for firm matches. Size is omitted from some rows. Given values are once, few, many or a class for expanded clones.

>TRBV11-2|TRBJ2-5|.|few
TGTGCCAGCAGCTCCACTATTCAAGAGACCCAGTACTTC
CASSSTIQETQYF
>TRBV3-1|TRBJ2-2|TRBD2|.
TGTGCCAGCAGCCAAACGCTAGCGGACACCGGGGAGCTGTTTTTT
CASSQTLADTGELFF
>TRBV20-1|TRBJ2-7|TRBD2|few
TGCAGTGCCCCAATTACTAGCGGCTCTGGGGAGCAGTACTTC
CSAPITSGSGEQYF
>TRBV7-2|TRBJ2-1|.|few
TGTGCCAGCAGCTTACTGGGCCGCAATGAGCAGTTCTTC
CASSLLGRNEQFF
>TRBV20-1|TRBJ2-7|TRBD1|.
TGCAGTGCAAGCCTTGGGACAGGATCCTACGAGCAGTACTTC
CSASLGTGSYEQYF
>TRBV20-1|TRBJ2-3|TRBD2|.
TGCAGTGCTAGGGGAGGGTTAGGAGATACGCAGTATTTT
CSARGGLGDTQYF
>TRBV5-1|TRBJ1-4|.|few
TGCGCCAGCAGCTCCGGTAGACAGTCAAATAATGAAAAACTGTTTTTT
CASSSGRQSNNEKLFF
>TRBV7-2|TRBJ2-7|.|few
TGTGCCAGCAGCTTGACGGCAGCTAGCCGGGAGCAGTACTTC
CASSLTAASREQYF
>TRBV20-1|TRBJ2-7|TRBD1|.
TGCAGTGCTCAAATAAAAGACAGGGAGTGGGCCTACGAGCAGTACTTC
CSAQIKDREWAYEQYF
>TRBV10-2|TRBJ2-5|.|.
TGCGCCAGCAGCGGGCTAGCATTGGAGACCCAGTACTTC
CASSGLALETQYF
>TRBV4-3|TRBJ2-5|.|few
TGCGCCAGCAGCCAAGACCAGGCGAAAGAGACCCAGTACTTC
CASSQDQAKETQYF
>TRBV7-2|TRBJ1-1|.|many
TGTGCCAGCAGCTTAGTCCGGAACACTGAAGCTTTCTTT
CASSLVRNTEAFF
>TRBV6-1|TRBJ1-5|TRBD1|once
TGTGCCAGCAGGGGACAGGGGGCGTCCCAGCCCCAGCATTTT
CASRGQGASQPQHF
>TRBV20-1|TRBJ2-7|.|.
TGCAGTGCTAGAGGATCCCCAGCCCGCTACGAGCAGTACTTC
CSARGSPARYEQYF
>TRBV6-5|TRBJ2-1|.|many
TGTGCCAGCAGTTACTCAGGGCTAGCCGGTATATACAATGAGCAGTTCTTC
CASSYSGLAGIYNEQFF
>TRBV10-3|TRBJ2-7|.|.
TGTGCCATCAGTGATAAGGGGTACGAGCAGTACTTC
CAISDKGYEQYF
>TRBV12-5|TRBJ2-5|TRBD2|few
TGTGCTAGTGGTTTGGTAAACGCGGGAGCCAGGGAGACCCAGTACTTC
CASGLVNAGARETQYF
>TRBV6-1|TRBJ1-5|.|.
TGTGCCAGCAGTGGCGATCGGGCCCAGCATTTT
CASSGDRAQHF
>TRBV20-1|TRBJ2-3|.|.
TGCAGTGCTAGCTCGCGGGAAAATTTGGGAGATACGCAGTATTTT
CSASSRENLGDTQYF
>TRBV6-2/TRBV6-3|TRBJ2-7|TRBD2|.
TGTGCCAGCAGCAGGGGCACTAGCGGGATACAGTCCTACGAGCAGTACTTC
CASSRGTSGIQSYEQYF
>TRBV20-1|TRBJ2-1|TRBD2|.
TGCAGTGCTCCCGGGGGGGCTAGCGGGAGTAGGAACAATGAGCAGTTCTTC
CSAPGGASGSRNNEQFF
>TRBV20-1|TRBJ2-7|.|.
TGCAGTGCGCAGTCTTTAACCTACGAGCAGTACTTC
CSAQSLTYEQYF
>TRBV20-1|TRBJ2-1|TRBD2|few
TGCAGTACACTAGGGTTCGGTAGCGGGAGCCTCGATGAGCAGTTCTTC
CSTLGFGSGSLDEQFF
>TRBV7-9|TRBJ2-4|.|.
TGTGCCAGCAGTCGGCCGGGTGGGGACATTCAGTACTTC
CASSRPGGDIQYF
>TRBV20-1|TRBJ2-1|TRBD2|many
TGCAGTGCCCTACTGAAGGCGACCGGGGGGAATGAGCAGTTCTTC
CSALLKATGGNEQFF
>TRBV3-1|TRBJ2-1|TRBD1|.
TGTGCCAGCCAAAGGCGGAGGCTCGGGACAGACAATGAGCAGTTCTTC
CASQRRRLGTDNEQFF
>TRBV18|TRBJ1-2|.|once
TGTGCCAGCTCACCATATTTAGAGGGCAGGGACTATGGCTACACCTTC
CASSPYLEGRDYGYTF
>TRBV18|TRBJ2-1|TRBD1|few
TGTGCCAGCTCACCAGGGACAGGGGGCGATGAGCAGTTCTTC
CASSPGTGGDEQFF
>TRBV6-5|TRBJ1-2|.|.
TGTGCCAGCAGTAACCTCCCAGGGGACTATGGCTACACCTTC
CASSNLPGDYGYTF
>TRBV6-2/TRBV6-3|TRBJ2-1|.|.
TGTGCCAGCAGTTACGGGGCGGGCCCCCTCAATGAGCAGTTCTTC
CASSYGAGPLNEQFF
>TRBV20-1|TRBJ2-7|TRBD1|few
TGCAGTGCTAGGGATCAGGACAGGGGAAGGTACGAGCAGTACTTC
CSARDQDRGRYEQYF
>TRBV5-1|TRBJ2-5|TRBD2|.
TGCGCCAGCAGCCTGAGTAGCGGGGTAAAAGAGACCCAGTACTTC
CASSLSSGVKETQYF
>TRBV10-3|TRBJ1-1|.|many
TGTGCCATCAGTGAGTCGAGCAGGACTGAAGCTTTCTTT
CAISESSRTEAFF
>TRBV12-3/TRBV12-4|TRBJ2-2|.|few
TGTGCCAGCAGTTTAGTTTCATCCGGGGAGCTGTTTTTT
CASSLVSSGELFF
>TRBV7-2|TRBJ2-3|TRBD2|.
TGTGCCAGCAGCTTAGTGGCTAGCGGGACTTACACAGATACGCAGTATTTT
CASSLVASGTYTDTQYF
>TRBV20-1|TRBJ2-1|TRBD2|few
TGCAGTGCTACCCACCCTGCTAGCGGGAGGGACTTTGAGTTCTTC
CSATHPASGRDFEFF
>TRBV5-5|TRBJ1-1|.|.
TGTGCCAGCAGCTTATTCGGCAGGCACACTGAAGCTTTCTTT
CASSLFGRHTEAFF
>TRBV12-3/TRBV12-4|TRBJ2-1|.|few
TGTGCCAGCCAGTTGGGGAGCAGATATGAGCAGTTCTTC
CASQLGSRYEQFF
>TRBV12-3/TRBV12-4|TRBJ1-5|.|.
TGTGCCAGCACCAGTCGCCGACAGATCCTTCTGGGCAATCAGCCCCAGCATTTT
CASTSRRQILLGNQPQHF
>TRBV20-1|TRBJ1-3|.|.
TGCAGTGCTAGTTTCGAGGGTTTGGGCACCATATATTTT
CSASFEGLGTIYF
>TRBV3-1|TRBJ2-5|.|.
TGTGCCAGCAGCCCCTCTCATGGGAGCGGACAAGAGACCCAGTACTTC
CASSPSHGSGQETQYF
>TRBV7-8|TRBJ2-7|.|.
TGTGCCAGCAGCTCTTTAATGACAAGCTCCTACGAGCAGTACTTC
CASSSLMTSSYEQYF
>TRBV7-9|TRBJ2-3|TRBD2|few
TGTGCCAGCAGCTTCCTAGCGGGGGTCACAGATACGCAGTATTTT
CASSFLAGVTDTQYF
>TRBV5-1|TRBJ2-7|.|.
TGCGCCAGCAGCTTATTAAACGGGGTACGATCGTACGAGCAGTACTTC
CASSLLNGVRSYEQYF